Given below is one TCR beta chain in context. Its antigen is unknown. The CDR3 loop spans 14 amino acids. From germline, CDR1 is MNHEY and CDR2 SMNVEV (reference sequence). V was pared by 2 bases and J by 0 bases, with 8 bases between. TCRdb keeps only in-frame clones here, not all; method: immunoSEQ multiplex PCR. The sample consists of more than 150,000 clones, almost 95% of them appearing once. The data originate from a study of T cell responses to AZD1222 COVID-19 vaccine. Study-level results: Spike-specific TCR breadth rose after two AZD1222 doses, and depth rose as well. Researchers report vaccine-associated CD4 TCRs spanning spike, with dominance at 160-218 and 743-854.

The chain couples TRBV27 to TRBJ2-7, with D possibly matching TRBD2 (5 bases). This TCR was sampled from an adult in good health. The specimen comprised peripheral blood, sampled on day 0 of AZD1222 vaccination. CDR3 amino acids: CASSLGLSSYEQYF. As DNA, the CDR3 is TGTGCCAGCAGTTTAGGACTCAGCTCCTACGAGCAGTACTTC.